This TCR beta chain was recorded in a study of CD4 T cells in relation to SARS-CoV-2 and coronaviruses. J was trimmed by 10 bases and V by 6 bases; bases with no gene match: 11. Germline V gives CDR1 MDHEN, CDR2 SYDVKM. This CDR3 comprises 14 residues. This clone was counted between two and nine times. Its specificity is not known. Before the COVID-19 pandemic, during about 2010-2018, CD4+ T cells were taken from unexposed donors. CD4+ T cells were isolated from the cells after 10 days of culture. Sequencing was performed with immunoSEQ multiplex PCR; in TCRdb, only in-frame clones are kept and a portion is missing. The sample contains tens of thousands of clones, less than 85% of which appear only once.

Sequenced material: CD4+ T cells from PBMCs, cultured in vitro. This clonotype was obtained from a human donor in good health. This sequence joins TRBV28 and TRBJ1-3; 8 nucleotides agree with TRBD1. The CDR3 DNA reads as TGTGCCAGCAGCGTACAGGGGGGCCGTGGGACCATATATTTT. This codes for CASSVQGGRGTIYF.